Below, 23 T cell receptor beta chains from the same sample are listed, as sequenced in a study of cytomegalovirus exposure and HLA in healthy donors (dated by TCRdb to about 2017). The library was built by means of the immunoSEQ multiplex PCR assay. For the multiplex PCR, a mixture combining 60 forward primers for TCR Vbeta segments and 13 reverse primers for TCR Jbeta segments was used. The table comes from immuneACCESS by way of TCRdb, which keeps in-frame sequences with V and J called. Part of the clones is missing from these tables; in studies checked, under half for an unresolved V gene and the rest for unknown reasons. The sample yields 95,000 to 150,000 clones; over 60% were counted once. Of the sample, about 8.1% falls within the top ten clones. The sample consisted of PBMCs. Every receptor here comes from a woman aged 40 to 55 in good health and CMV-seropositive.

This clone has just one count. The V call is TRBV9, the J call TRBJ1-2; D is unresolved. V lost 4 bases, J lost 5 bases, and 18 bases lay in between. Germline V CDR1 and CDR2: SGDLS, YYNGEE. The CDR3 covers 15 residues. The DNA for the CDR3 is TGTGCCAGCAGCTTAACGACGGACGGAGGGTATGGCTACACCTTC. The encoded protein is CASSLTTDGGYGYTF. Full variable domain (rest looked up from reference TRBV9 and TRBJ1-2): DSGVTQTPKHLITATGQRVTLRCSPRSGDLSVYWYQQSLDQGLQFLIQYYNGEERAKGNILERFSAQQFPDLHSELNLSSLELGDSALYFCASSLTTDGGYGYTFGSGTRLTVV.

This clone was recorded once. The chain employs TRBV10-2 and TRBJ1-6; 7 bases match TRBD1. Trimming cost V 0 bases and J 7 bases; bases outside gene matches: 6. Per the germline V gene, CDR1 is WSHSY and CDR2 is SAAADI. The CDR3 length is 16 residues. DNA for the CDR3: TGCGCCAGCAGTGAGTCGAAACCGGGACAGAATTCACCCCTCCACTTT. Translation: CASSESKPGQNSPLHF.

The gene calls are TRBV9 and TRBJ2-5; 7 bases agree with TRBD2. The CDR3 totals 15 residues. V was clipped by 3 bases and J by 5 bases; unmatched bases: 10. Per the germline V gene, CDR1 is SGDLS and CDR2 is YYNGEE. As DNA, the CDR3 is TGTGCCAGCAGCGGACGGGGAGGGGCCGGGGAGACCCAGTACTTC. This encodes CASSGRGGAGETQYF.

The chain links TRBV5-4 to TRBJ2-3, with D possibly being TRBD1 (6 bases). Per the germline V gene, CDR1 is SGHNT and CDR2 is YYREEE (reference sequence). V lost 4 bases and J 6 bases, leaving 18 bases between the germline ends. The CDR3 runs to 15 residues. The CDR3 DNA follows: TGTGCCAGCAGCCTCCCAGGACAGTTCTCGGATACGCAGTATTTT. Its protein product is CASSLPGQFSDTQYF.

This clone turned up a few times. The chain couples TRBV5-1 to TRBJ2-7, with 8 nucleotides matching TRBD1. After removal of 0 bases from V and 5 bases from J, the junction contained 4 bases not matched to a gene. Germline lookup yields CDR1 SGHRS and CDR2 YFSETQ. This CDR3 region has 14 residues. For the CDR3, the DNA is TGCGCCAGCAGCTTGGGTTCAGGGGGCAACGAGCAGTACTTC. Residues: CASSLGSGGNEQYF.

In this sample, this clone turned up once. This rearrangement joins TRBV10-1 to TRBJ2-1; 7 bases match TRBD1. The CDR3 is 13 residues long. Germline CDR1 WNHNN, CDR2 SYGVQD (reference sequence). Germline trimming cut 7 bases from V and 10 bases from J; bases unmatched to any gene: 10. CDR3 in DNA: TGCGCCAGCAATCCTGACAGGGTGGGCGAGCAGTTCTTC. It encodes CASNPDRVGEQFF.

The J gene is TRBJ1-1, the V gene TRBV5-5, with TRBD1 as a possible D gene (6 bases). Germline V gives CDR1 SGHKS, CDR2 YYEKEE (reference sequence). This CDR3 comprises 16 residues. Trimming stripped 2 bases from V and 0 bases from J, with 14 bases between. DNA for the CDR3: TGTGCCAGCAGCTTAGGACAGATCTCCATGAACACTGAAGCTTTCTTT. Its protein is CASSLGQISMNTEAFF.

The rearrangement links TRBV2 to TRBJ2-2, with 13 bases that match TRBD2. V was clipped by 7 bases and J by 4 bases; unmatched bases: 3. In germline, CDR1 is SNHLY, CDR2 FYNNEI. The CDR3 spans 15 residues. CDR3 region: CASTGLAGATGELFF. Here the CDR3 DNA reads TGTGCCAGCACAGGACTAGCGGGGGCCACCGGGGAGCTGTTTTTT.

This chain's CDR3 is CASSLERDTEAFF. CDR3 coding DNA: TGTGCCAGCAGCTTAGAACGGGACACTGAAGCTTTCTTT. The J gene is TRBJ1-1, the V gene TRBV11-3, with D hard to call. This CDR3 is built from 13 residues. Looked up from germline, CDR1 is SGHNT and CDR2 is YENEEA. The V gene lost 0 bases and the J gene lost 3 bases, with 5 bases spanning the gap.

This clone was seen a handful of times. The chain has TRBV6-1 and TRBJ1-4, with D perhaps matching TRBD1 (5 bases). CDR1 is MNHNS and CDR2 is SASEGT in the germline V gene. Trimming stripped 3 bases from V and 5 bases from J, with 16 bases between. The CDR3 covers 16 residues. The CDR3 DNA follows: TGTGCCAGCAGTGACCCCCCAGGCAGGGTAAATGAAAAACTGTTTTTT. This gives the protein CASSDPPGRVNEKLFF.

This clone was seen a few times. This chain connects TRBV7-9 to TRBJ2-7; 12 nucleotides align to TRBD1. Germline V gives CDR1 SEHNR, CDR2 FQNEAQ (reference sequence). V shed 1 base, J shed 4 bases, and the junction held 2 bases outside the gene matches. This CDR3 is 15 amino acids long. The CDR3 sequence: CASSLVGQGAYEQYF. CDR3 coding DNA: TGTGCCAGCAGCTTAGTGGGACAGGGGGCATACGAGCAGTACTTC.

The genes are TRBV25-1 and TRBJ2-1; 10 nucleotides match TRBD1. The CDR3 consists of 14 residues. Germline V gene lookup returns CDR1 MGHDK and CDR2 SYGVNS. J lost 4 bases, V lost 7 bases, and 4 bases had no gene match. The CDR3 DNA is TGTGCCAGCACCGGGACAGGGGCTTACAATGAGCAGTTCTTC. Protein: CASTGTGAYNEQFF.

The chain recombines TRBV19 with TRBJ2-7; possible D gene TRBD1, 6 bases. The germline V and J ends were trimmed by 5 bases and 6 bases, with 23 bases remaining between them. In germline, CDR1 is LNHDA, CDR2 SQIVND (reference sequence). The length of the CDR3 is 16 residues. The DNA of the CDR3 is TGTGCCAGTAGTCCCCGGGACACCTCAAGGACCTCCGAGCAGTACTTC. Amino acid sequence: CASSPRDTSRTSEQYF.

The chain joins TRBV5-1 to TRBJ1-5; D may be TRBD1 (5 bases). V lost 4 bases and J 0 bases, leaving 8 bases between the germline ends. Germline-derived CDR1 and CDR2 are SGHRS and YFSETQ. This CDR3 has 14 residues. The CDR3 nucleotides read TGCGCCAGCAGCCCGGGGGATAGCAATCAGCCCCAGCATTTT. It is translated as CASSPGDSNQPQHF. Full variable domain (missing parts from reference TRBV5-1 and TRBJ1-5): KAGVTQTPRYLIKTRGQQVTLSCSPISGHRSVSWYQQTPGQGLQFLFEYFSETQRNKGNFPGRFSGRQFSNSRSEMNVSTLELGDSALYLCASSPGDSNQPQHFGDGTRLSIL.

Regarding this clone: The same CDR3 also results from other DNA sequences found in this sample. The V gene is TRBV27, the J gene TRBJ2-5; TRBD2 matches 7 bases. The CDR3 is 13 amino acids. Germline trimming cut 1 base from V and 4 bases from J; bases unmatched to any gene: 0. CDR1 is MNHEY, CDR2 SMNVEV, per germline (reference sequence). CDR3 sequence: CASSLWGGETQYF. The CDR3 bases are TGTGCCAGCAGTTTATGGGGGGGAGAGACCCAGTACTTC.

This clone was seen once. The J gene is TRBJ1-2, the V gene TRBV19; the match to TRBD1 covers 12 bases. Germline lookup yields CDR1 LNHDA and CDR2 SQIVND (reference sequence). J was trimmed by 7 bases and V by 5 bases; bases with no gene match: 17. The CDR3 runs to 18 residues. The CDR3 reads CASSVHRDRGLGGSGYTF. Here the CDR3 DNA reads TGTGCCAGTAGTGTCCACCGGGACAGGGGGCTCGGCGGGTCTGGCTACACCTTC.

This sequence joins TRBV2 and TRBJ2-7; D possibly corresponds to TRBD2 (5 bases). Trimming took 5 bases from V and 9 from J, leaving 20 bases between them. The length of the CDR3 is 14 residues. Germline V gives CDR1 SNHLY, CDR2 FYNNEI. The CDR3 spells CASSTGNYGRGQYF. The CDR3 DNA reads TGTGCCAGCAGTACGGGTAATTATGGCCGGGGGCAGTACTTC.

This clone has only a few counts. The chain recombines TRBV5-4 with TRBJ2-3; D ambiguous. CDR1 and CDR2 from the germline V gene are SGHNT and YYREEE (reference sequence). The CDR3 is made up of 14 amino acids. Trimming shortened V by 7 bases and J by 5 bases, and 17 bases separated the two germline ends. DNA for the CDR3: TGTGCCAGCTCTCATTGGGCTGCACAAGATACGCAGTATTTT. It yields the protein CASSHWAAQDTQYF.

The chain recombines TRBV19 with TRBJ2-1, with 10 bases that match TRBD2. V was pared by 5 bases and J by 4 bases, with 8 bases of the junction left unmatched. There are 16 residues in the CDR3. CDR1 is LNHDA, CDR2 SQIVND, per germline (reference sequence). CDR3 sequence reads: CASSPGLAGAYNEQFF. The CDR3 DNA sequence: TGTGCCAGTAGTCCCGGGCTAGCGGGAGCTTACAATGAGCAGTTCTTC.

The chain uses TRBV2 and TRBJ1-2, with a tentative D call TRBD1 (6 bases). CDR1 is SNHLY, CDR2 FYNNEI, per germline. This CDR3 contains 11 residues. With 4 bases removed from V and 12 bases from J, the gap between germline ends came to 12 bases. This CDR3 reads CASSGGQSDTF. Here the CDR3 DNA reads TGTGCCAGCAGTGGCGGACAGAGCGACACCTTC.

Here the CDR3 reads CAMGLAGVNEQFF. The CDR3 DNA sequence: TGTGCCATGGGACTAGCGGGAGTGAATGAGCAGTTCTTC. This chain links TRBV10-3 with TRBJ2-1; TRBD2 aligns across 14 bases. Germline CDR1 is ENHRY and CDR2 is SYGVKD. The junction had 2 bases not matched to a gene; V was cut back by 9 bases and J by 7 bases. The CDR3 is 13 amino acids.

The rearrangement links TRBV10-1 to TRBJ2-1; the match to TRBD2 covers 13 bases. Germline lookup yields CDR1 WNHNN and CDR2 SYGVQD (reference sequence). This CDR3 spans 15 amino acids. Trimming took 0 bases from V and 15 from J; bases not matched to a gene: 8. For the CDR3, the DNA is TGCGCCAGCAGTGAGTCCCCAGCGACTAGCGGGAGGTTGTTCTTC. This gives the protein CASSESPATSGRLFF.

For the CDR3, the DNA is TGTGCCAGCAGTCAGCAGGGAGGGGGAAACACCATATATTTT. Residues: CASSQQGGGNTIYF. This rearrangement joins TRBV27 to TRBJ1-3; tentative D call: TRBD1 (5 bases). Looked up from germline, CDR1 is MNHEY and CDR2 is SMNVEV (reference sequence). V was pared by 5 bases and J by 4 bases, with 12 bases between. The CDR3 runs to 14 residues.